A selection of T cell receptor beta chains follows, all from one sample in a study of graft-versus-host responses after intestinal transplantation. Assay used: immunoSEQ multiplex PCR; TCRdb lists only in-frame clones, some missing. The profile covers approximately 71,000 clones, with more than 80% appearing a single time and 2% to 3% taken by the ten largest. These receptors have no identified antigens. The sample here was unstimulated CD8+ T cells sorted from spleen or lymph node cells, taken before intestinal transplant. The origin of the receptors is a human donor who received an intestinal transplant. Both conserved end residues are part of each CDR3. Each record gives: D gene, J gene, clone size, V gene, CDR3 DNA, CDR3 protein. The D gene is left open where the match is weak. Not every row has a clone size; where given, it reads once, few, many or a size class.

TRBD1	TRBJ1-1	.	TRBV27	TGTGCCAGCAGTTTGACCGGGACAGGGAACACTGAAGCTTTCTTT	CASSLTGTGNTEAFF
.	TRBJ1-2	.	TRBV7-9	TGTGCCAGCAGCTTTGGAAGGCAAGGGGTCAGGTTGGGCTATGGCTACACCTTC	CASSFGRQGVRLGYGYTF
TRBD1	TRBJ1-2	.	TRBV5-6	TGTGCCAGCAGCTTGGTTGTAGCAGGGGGCGACGACTATGGCTACACCTTC	CASSLVVAGGDDYGYTF
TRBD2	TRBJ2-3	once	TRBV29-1	TGCAGCGTTCCTGCGGGAGGATCGCCAGATACGCAGTATTTT	CSVPAGGSPDTQYF
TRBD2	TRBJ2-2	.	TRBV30	TGTGCCTCTTACGGACTAGCCGGGGAGCTGTTTTTT	CASYGLAGELFF
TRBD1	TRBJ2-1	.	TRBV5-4	TGTGCCAGCAGCTTGAGCGGTTGGATAACAGGGGAAGGTCGCAATGAGCAGTTCTTC	CASSLSGWITGEGRNEQFF
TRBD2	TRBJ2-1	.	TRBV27	TGTGCCAGCAGGGTCGAGCCACTAGCGGGCTTGGGTGAGCAGTTCTTC	CASRVEPLAGLGEQFF
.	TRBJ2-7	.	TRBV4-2	TGTGCCAGCAGCCAAGAGGGAGCGGACCTGACCCACGAGCAGTACTTC	CASSQEGADLTHEQYF
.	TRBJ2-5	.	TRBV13	TGTGCCAGCAGCCAGTGGGGGGAACAAGAGACCCAGTACTTC	CASSQWGEQETQYF
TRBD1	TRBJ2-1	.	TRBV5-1	TGCGCCAGCAGCCTAGGGACAGTCAATGAGCAGTTCTTC	CASSLGTVNEQFF
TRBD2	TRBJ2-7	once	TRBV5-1	TGCGCCAGCAGCTTGGCTAGCGGTGCCTACGAGCAGTACTTC	CASSLASGAYEQYF
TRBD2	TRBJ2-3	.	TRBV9	TGTGCCAGCAGCGTAGTTCCGGGACTAGCGGCCCTGGGGGGCACAGATACGCAGTATTTT	CASSVVPGLAALGGTDTQYF
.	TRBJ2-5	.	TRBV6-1	TGTGCCAGCAGTGAAATGTTCAGGGGAGAGTACCAAGAGACCCAGTACTTC	CASSEMFRGEYQETQYF
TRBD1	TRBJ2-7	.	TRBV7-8	TGTGCCAGCAGCCTCCTTAAAGGGACAGAGAAATACGAGCAGTACTTC	CASSLLKGTEKYEQYF
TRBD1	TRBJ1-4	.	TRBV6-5	TGTGCCAGCAGGGAAGACAGGGCCGAGGGAAAACTGTTTTTT	CASREDRAEGKLFF
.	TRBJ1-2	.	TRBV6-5	TGTGCCAGCAGTTACTGGGGGGAAGGGTATGGCTACACCTTC	CASSYWGEGYGYTF
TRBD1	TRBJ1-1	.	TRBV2	TGTGCCAGCAGTGTCGAACGGGACAGGGGTGTGGGGAACACTGAAGCTTTCTTT	CASSVERDRGVGNTEAFF
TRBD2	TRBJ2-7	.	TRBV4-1	TGCGCCAGCAGCCAAGTGGGGGCCTTGACTAGCGGGGACTCAAAAGAGCAGTACTTC	CASSQVGALTSGDSKEQYF
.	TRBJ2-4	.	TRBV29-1	TGCAGCGCCCTTCTGTCGAATGAGGACATTCAGTACTTC	CSALLSNEDIQYF
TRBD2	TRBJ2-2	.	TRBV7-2	TGTGCCAGCAGCTCCGGGAGGGCCACCGGGGAGCTGTTTTTT	CASSSGRATGELFF
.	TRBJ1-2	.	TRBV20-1	TGCAGTGCTAGAGCTATAGATGGCTACACCTTC	CSARAIDGYTF
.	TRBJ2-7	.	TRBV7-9	TGTGCCAGCAGCTCTATAGCGGCGCAGTACTTC	CASSSIAAQYF
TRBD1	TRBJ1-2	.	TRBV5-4	TGTGCCAGCAGCGGACAGGGATTCAACTATGGCTACACCTTC	CASSGQGFNYGYTF
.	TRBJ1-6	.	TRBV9	TGTGCCAGCAGCCCATCAGGGTCGACGAATTCACCCCTCCACTTT	CASSPSGSTNSPLHF
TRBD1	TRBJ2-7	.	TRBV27	TGTGCCAGCAGTTTAGGGACAGGACTTTACGAGCAGTACTTC	CASSLGTGLYEQYF
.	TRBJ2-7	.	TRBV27	TGTGCCAGCACCCAGCCAGGCACCTACGAGCAGTACTTC	CASTQPGTYEQYF
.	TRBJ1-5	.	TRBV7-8	TGTGCCAGCAGCCCAAGGACAGCGCCTAATCAGCCCCAGCATTTT	CASSPRTAPNQPQHF
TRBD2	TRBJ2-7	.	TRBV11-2	TGTGCCAGCAGCTTAACAACTAGCGGGAGTATATACGAGCAGTACTTC	CASSLTTSGSIYEQYF
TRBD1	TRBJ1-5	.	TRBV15	TGTGCCACCAGCAGAGATCGGACAGGCCTCAATCAGCCCCAGCATTTT	CATSRDRTGLNQPQHF